The sample holds a few counts of the clone carrying this TCR beta chain. The length of the CDR3 is 15 residues. J gave up 3 bases and V 6 bases, and 9 bases lay outside the gene matches. CDR1 MRHNA and CDR2 SNTAGT come from the germline V gene. The data stem from a study of blood T cell repertoires in COVID-19. Study in general: Acute-phase and convalescent COVID-19 samples originated in the United States, Italy and Spain. T cells, B-cell-depleted T cells, or PBMCs provided the cDNA or gDNA that served as material.

In the authors' workflow: Reference gene primer amplification yielded estimated nucleated cell counts. The repertoire was sequenced with immunoSEQ multiplex PCR; TCRdb's copy has only in-frame clones and lacks some. V and J calls plus clone size are reproduced from that table; the DNA served to infer D and trimming. The data hold some 41,000 clones, with roughly 85% observed a single time. This chain connects TRBV6-4 to TRBJ2-3, with TRBD1 identical over 7 bases. Sequenced sample: peripheral blood. The sequence was obtained from a woman in her sixties or seventies with acute or convalescent COVID-19. The CDR3 nucleotides read TGTGCCAGCAGCTCCGGGACAGTATTGACAGATACGCAGTATTTT. Its protein product is CASSSGTVLTDTQYF.